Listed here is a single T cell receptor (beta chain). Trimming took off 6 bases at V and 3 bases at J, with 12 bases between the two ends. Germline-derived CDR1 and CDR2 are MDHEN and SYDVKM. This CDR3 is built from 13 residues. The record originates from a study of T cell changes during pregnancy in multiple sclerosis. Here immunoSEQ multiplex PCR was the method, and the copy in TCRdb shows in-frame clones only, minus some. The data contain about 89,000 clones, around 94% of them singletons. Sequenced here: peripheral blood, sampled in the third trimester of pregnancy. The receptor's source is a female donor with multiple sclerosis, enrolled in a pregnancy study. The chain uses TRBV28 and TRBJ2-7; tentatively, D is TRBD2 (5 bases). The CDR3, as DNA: TGTGCCAGCAGCTTGGCGGGCGACTACGAGCAGTACTTC. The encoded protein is CASSLAGDYEQYF. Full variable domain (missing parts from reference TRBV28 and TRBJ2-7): DVKVTQSSRYLVKRTGEKVFLECVQDMDHENMFWYRQDPGLGLRLIYFSYDVKMKEKGDIPEGYSVSREKKERFSLILESASTNQTSMYLCASSLAGDYEQYFGPGTRLTVT.